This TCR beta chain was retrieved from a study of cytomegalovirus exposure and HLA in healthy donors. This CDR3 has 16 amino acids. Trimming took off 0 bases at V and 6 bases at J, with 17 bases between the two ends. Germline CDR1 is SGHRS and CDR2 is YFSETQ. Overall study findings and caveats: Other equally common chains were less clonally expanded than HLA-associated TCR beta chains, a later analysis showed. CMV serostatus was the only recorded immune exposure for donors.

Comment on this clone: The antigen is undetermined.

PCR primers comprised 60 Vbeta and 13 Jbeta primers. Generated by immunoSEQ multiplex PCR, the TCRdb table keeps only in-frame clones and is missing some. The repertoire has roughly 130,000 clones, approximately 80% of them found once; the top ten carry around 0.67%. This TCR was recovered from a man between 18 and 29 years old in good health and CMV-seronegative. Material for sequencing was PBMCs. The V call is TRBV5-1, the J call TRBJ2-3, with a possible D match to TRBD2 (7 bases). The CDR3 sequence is CASSLGSGGAYDTQYF. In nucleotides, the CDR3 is TGCGCCAGCAGCTTGGGTTCGGGGGGCGCGTATGATACGCAGTATTTT.